The 9 T cell receptor beta chains in this list originate from one sample, sequenced in a study of blood T cell repertoires in COVID-19. Clones were read by immunoSEQ multiplex PCR, and TCRdb kept only the in-frame ones, dropping some. This sample has some 250,000 clones, with roughly 90% found just once. Sequenced material: peripheral blood. These TCRs come from a woman in her thirties with COVID-19, enrolled during active disease.

Turning to this clone: At the DNA level, this CDR3 is encoded by other sequences in the same sample as well. This chain uses TRBV6-5 with TRBJ2-7, with D uncertain. Trimming stripped 0 bases from V and 4 bases from J, with 7 bases between. CDR1 is MNHEY, CDR2 SVGAGI, per germline. The CDR3 loop spans 13 amino acids. Here the CDR3 DNA reads TGTGCCAGCAGTTACTCCCGGAGTTACGAGCAGTACTTC. Amino acid sequence: CASSYSRSYEQYF.

The chain recombines TRBV6-5 with TRBJ2-2; TRBD1 matches at 9 bases. This CDR3 has 14 residues. CDR1 and CDR2 (germline): MNHEY, SVGAGI. CDR3 nucleotides: TGTGCTTGTCGGAGGACAGGGGACACCGGGGAGCTGTTTTTT. Translated: CACRRTGDTGELFF.

V gene TRBV29-1 combines with J gene TRBJ2-5, with D perhaps TRBD2 (6 bases). This CDR3 has 13 residues. Trimming removed 6 bases at V and 0 bases at J, with 11 bases between. Germline V gives CDR1 SQVTM, CDR2 ANQGSEA. The CDR3 region has the DNA TGCAGCGTGGGACTCCGGTACCAAGAGACCCAGTACTTC. It codes for CSVGLRYQETQYF.

This clone has just a few counts. The chain employs TRBV3-1 (or the pseudogene TRBV3-2) and TRBJ1-1; D call uncertain. Between the trimmed V and J ends, which lost 4 bases and 1 base, there was a span of 10 bases. Germline V CDR1 and CDR2: LGHDT, YNNKEL (reference sequence). The CDR3 loop spans 14 amino acids. The DNA of the CDR3 is TGTGCCAGCAGCCCTAGATCTCGGAACACTGAAGCTTTCTTT. It codes for CASSPRSRNTEAFF.

This clone has just one count. The rearrangement links TRBV4-1 to TRBJ2-1, with a tentative D call TRBD2 (5 bases). Deletions cut 0 bases from V and 8 bases from J, with 11 bases between. The CDR3 is 14 amino acids. Germline V gives CDR1 MGHRA, CDR2 YSYEKL. CDR3 loop: CASSQDRGRYEQFF. In nucleotides, the CDR3 is TGCGCCAGCAGCCAAGACCGGGGTAGGTATGAGCAGTTCTTC.

The chain links TRBV10-2 to TRBJ2-3; the D gene is possibly TRBD2 (6 bases). Germline V CDR1 and CDR2: WSHSY, SAAADI. The CDR3 runs to 14 residues. Deletions cut 5 bases from V and 3 bases from J, with 12 bases between. The CDR3, as DNA: TGCGCCAGCAGTAGGACTACCCTAACAGATACGCAGTATTTT. Amino acid sequence: CASSRTTLTDTQYF.

CDR3 DNA sequence: TGTGCCAGCAGCTCTAGCGGGGGTTACAATGAGCAGTTCTTC. Translation: CASSSSGGYNEQFF. The rearrangement links TRBV7-2 to TRBJ2-1; TRBD2 matches at 10 bases. CDR3 length: 14 amino acids. Germline CDR1 and CDR2: SGHTA and FQGNSA. V shed 4 bases, J shed 4 bases, and the junction held 1 base outside the gene matches.

This chain uses TRBV7-2 with TRBJ2-5; D uncertain. CDR3 size: 15 residues. V was shortened by 5 bases and J by 5 bases, with 18 bases between the two germline ends. The germline gives CDR1 SGHTA, CDR2 FQGNSA. The CDR3 DNA is TGTGCCAGCAGCCTACGACATAATATGGCTGAGACCCAGTACTTC. Its translation is CASSLRHNMAETQYF.

The chain joins TRBV3-1 (or the pseudogene TRBV3-2) to TRBJ1-2; 8 bases match TRBD1. CDR1 and CDR2 from the germline V gene are LGHDT and YNNKEL (reference sequence). With 2 bases clipped from V and 6 bases from J, the junction kept 14 bases outside the gene matches. There are 17 residues in the CDR3. CDR3 DNA sequence: TGTGCCAGCAGCCAATCCCCCTGGGACAGGTTAATAGATGGCTACACCTTC. It yields the protein CASSQSPWDRLIDGYTF.